Listed here are 25 T cell receptor beta chains from one sample, sequenced in a study of T cell responses to AZD1222 COVID-19 vaccine. Measured with immunoSEQ multiplex PCR; TCRdb has only the in-frame clones, and not every one. The table shows 130,000 or so clones, with 70% to 90% occurring only once. This material consisted of peripheral blood, taken on day 0 of AZD1222 vaccination. The receptors were sampled from an adult in good health.

This chain connects TRBV5-1 to TRBJ1-2; 7 bases match TRBD1. Unmatched junction bases numbered 12, after V lost 2 bases and J lost 5 bases. The CDR3 length is 16 residues. Germline CDR1 reads SGHRS; CDR2 reads YFSETQ. CDR3 in DNA: TGCGCCAGCAGCTTCAACTCAGGGGGACCACTTTATGGCTACACCTTC. Amino acid sequence: CASSFNSGGPLYGYTF. Full variable domain (remainder filled in from reference TRBV5-1 and TRBJ1-2): KAGVTQTPRYLIKTRGQQVTLSCSPISGHRSVSWYQQTPGQGLQFLFEYFSETQRNKGNFPGRFSGRQFSNSRSEMNVSTLELGDSALYLCASSFNSGGPLYGYTFGSGTRLTVV.

The V and J genes are TRBV19 and TRBJ1-2; D is undetermined. Trimming left V 4 bases short and J 4 bases short, with 22 bases between. Germline CDR1 reads LNHDA; CDR2 reads SQIVND (reference sequence). The CDR3 extends over 17 amino acids. This chain's CDR3 is CASSTAGMTSLFYGYTF. As DNA, the CDR3 is TGTGCCAGTAGTACCGCGGGAATGACTTCACTTTTCTATGGCTACACCTTC. The complete variable domain, with remaining parts taken from reference TRBV19 and TRBJ1-2, reads DGGITQSPKYLFRKEGQNVTLSCEQNLNHDAMYWYRQDPGQGLRLIYYSQIVNDFQKGDIAEGYSVSREKKESFPLTVTSAQKNPTAFYLCASSTAGMTSLFYGYTFGSGTRLTVV.

The chain has TRBV30 and TRBJ1-4; 10 bases map to TRBD1. J gave up 6 bases and V 3 bases, and 1 base lay outside the gene matches. The germline CDR1 and CDR2 sequences are GTSNPN and SVGIG (reference sequence). The CDR3 has 13 residues. CDR3 loop: CAWRTGGDEKLFF. In DNA form, the CDR3 reads TGTGCCTGGAGGACAGGGGGCGATGAAAAACTGTTTTTT.

V is TRBV6-2 or TRBV6-3 and J is TRBJ2-7; possibly TRBD1 for D (5 bases). This CDR3 has 12 amino acids. Germline values: CDR1 MNHEY, CDR2 SVGEGT. Trimming pared 4 bases from V and 5 bases from J, leaving 9 bases between. The CDR3 bases are TGTGCCAGCAGTTTCAGGGCCCACGAGCAGTACTTC. Translation: CASSFRAHEQYF.

The chain is built from TRBV6-1 and TRBJ1-3, with 7 bases matching TRBD1. J gave up 5 bases and V 2 bases, and 9 bases lay outside the gene matches. From germline, CDR1 is MNHNS and CDR2 SASEGT. This CDR3 is 16 amino acids long. For the CDR3, the DNA is TGTGCCAGCAGTGAATCTGGACAGGCGAGTCGAAACACCATATATTTT. As protein: CASSESGQASRNTIYF.

V and J are TRBV5-6 and TRBJ2-7; unclear D gene. The length of the CDR3 is 17 residues. V was clipped by 3 bases and J by 2 bases, with 21 bases between them. Germline V CDR1 and CDR2: SGHDT, YYEEEE. CDR3 DNA sequence: TGTGCCAGCAGCTCGAGGCATGAAGCTACGGGCGCCTACGAGCAGTACTTC. This encodes CASSSRHEATGAYEQYF.

The rearrangement joins TRBV19 to TRBJ1-5, with D perhaps TRBD1 (6 bases). The V end was cut by 3 bases, the J end by 4 bases, with 13 bases between. CDR1 is LNHDA, CDR2 SQIVND, per germline (reference sequence). The CDR3 has 15 amino acids. For the CDR3, the DNA is TGTGCCAGTAGTATGGACAGTCTAAGGAATCAGCCCCAGCATTTT. It translates to CASSMDSLRNQPQHF.

This chain links TRBV5-1 with TRBJ2-1, with a tentative D call TRBD2 (5 bases). Germline V lookup: CDR1 SGHRS, CDR2 YFSETQ. The CDR3 contains 14 residues. Trimming took off 6 bases at V and 4 bases at J, with 14 bases between the two ends. CDR3 protein: CASKAGERYNEQFF. Written as DNA, the CDR3 is TGCGCCAGCAAGGCGGGTGAAAGGTACAATGAGCAGTTCTTC. Complete variable domain (other parts from reference TRBV5-1 and TRBJ2-1): KAGVTQTPRYLIKTRGQQVTLSCSPISGHRSVSWYQQTPGQGLQFLFEYFSETQRNKGNFPGRFSGRQFSNSRSEMNVSTLELGDSALYLCASKAGERYNEQFFGPGTRLTVL.

The chain uses TRBV5-4 and TRBJ2-3; D is perhaps TRBD1 (6 bases). Deletions cut 2 bases from V and 2 bases from J, with 12 bases between. Germline values: CDR1 SGHNT, CDR2 YYREEE (reference sequence). The CDR3 covers 15 residues. The CDR3 DNA reads TGTGCCAGCAGCTTTCGACAGGACCCCACAGATACGCAGTATTTT. As protein: CASSFRQDPTDTQYF. Using reference TRBV5-4 and TRBJ2-3 for the parts outside the CDR3, the full variable domain is ETGVTQSPTHLIKTRGQQVTLRCSSQSGHNTVSWYQQALGQGPQFIFQYYREEENGRGNFPPRFSGLQFPNYSSELNVNALELDDSALYLCASSFRQDPTDTQYFGPGTRLTVL.

Only a few counts were recorded for this clone. The gene calls are TRBV2 and TRBJ2-1; TRBD2 agrees at 9 bases. CDR3 length equals 15 residues. Trimming took 6 bases from V and 3 from J; bases not matched to a gene: 6. Germline CDR1 SNHLY, CDR2 FYNNEI. Written as DNA, the CDR3 is TGTGCCAGCAGGGCTAGCGGGGACCGCTACAATGAGCAGTTCTTC. It specifies CASRASGDRYNEQFF. The whole variable domain, filled in from reference TRBV2 and TRBJ2-1, reads EPEVTQTPSHQVTQMGQEVILRCVPISNHLYFYWYRQILGQKVEFLVSFYNNEISEKSEIFDDQFSVERPDGSNFTLKIRSTKLEDSAMYFCASRASGDRYNEQFFGPGTRLTVL.

Concerning this clone: The identical CDR3 is also encoded by other nucleotide sequences in the sample. The rearrangement uses TRBV28 and TRBJ1-5; D remains unclear. This CDR3 comprises 13 residues. V was pared by 6 bases and J by 0 bases, with 6 bases between. In germline, CDR1 is MDHEN, CDR2 SYDVKM. This CDR3 reads CASSLDSNQPQHF. The CDR3 nucleotides are TGTGCCAGCAGCCTTGATAGCAATCAGCCCCAGCATTTT.

J is TRBJ1-5 and V is TRBV6-5; 9 nucleotides align to TRBD1. CDR1 and CDR2 (germline): MNHEY, SVGAGI. With 2 bases clipped from V and 7 bases from J, the junction kept 6 bases outside the gene matches. The CDR3 is made up of 15 amino acids. CDR3 nucleotide sequence: TGTGCCAGCAGTTACGGGACAGGGCCCGGCCAGCCCCAGCATTTT. As protein: CASSYGTGPGQPQHF.

The J gene is TRBJ2-1, the V gene TRBV4-3; 14 positions agree with TRBD2. Germline lookup yields CDR1 LGHNA and CDR2 YSLEER. Trimming at V came to 1 base and at J to 10 bases, leaving 0 bases not matched to a gene. This CDR3 region has 14 residues. The DNA for the CDR3 is TGCGCCAGCAGCCAAGGACTAGCGGGGGGGGAGCAGTTCTTC. It codes for CASSQGLAGGEQFF.

This clone appeared a single time. The CDR3 DNA sequence: TGCGCCAGCACCGATAGGACAGTTATAACCTTC. Residues: CASTDRTVITF. The V and J genes are TRBV4-1 and TRBJ1-2; weak D call: TRBD1 (6 bases). V gave up 7 bases and J gave up 14 bases, with 17 bases separating them. Germline V CDR1 and CDR2: MGHRA, YSYEKL. The CDR3 extends over 11 amino acids.

This clone was recorded a few times. The V and J genes are TRBV19 and TRBJ2-1, with 13 bases matching TRBD2. Germline trimming cut 1 base from V and 2 bases from J; bases unmatched to any gene: 2. The CDR3 totals 17 residues. The germline gives CDR1 LNHDA, CDR2 SQIVND (reference sequence). The CDR3 spells CASSIATSGRTYNEQFF. In nucleotides, the CDR3 is TGTGCCAGTAGTATAGCGACTAGCGGGAGGACCTACAATGAGCAGTTCTTC.

The chain combines TRBV9 with TRBJ2-2, with D unclear. The V gene lost 3 bases and the J gene lost 5 bases, with 11 bases spanning the gap. Germline loops: CDR1 SGDLS, CDR2 YYNGEE. The CDR3 runs to 14 residues. The CDR3 reads CASSARPATGELFF. CDR3 sequence (DNA): TGTGCCAGCAGCGCCCGCCCCGCGACCGGGGAGCTGTTTTTT. The full variable domain, with the rest looked up from reference TRBV9 and TRBJ2-2, is DSGVTQTPKHLITATGQRVTLRCSPRSGDLSVYWYQQSLDQGLQFLIQYYNGEERAKGNILERFSAQQFPDLHSELNLSSLELGDSALYFCASSARPATGELFFGEGSRLTVL.

The rearrangement joins TRBV6-2 or TRBV6-3 to TRBJ2-1, with D perhaps TRBD1 (6 bases). With 6 bases removed from V and 4 bases from J, the gap between germline ends came to 16 bases. The CDR3 loop spans 15 amino acids. CDR1 is MNHEY, CDR2 SVGEGT, per germline. The CDR3 is CASSTTGTFYNEQFF. The CDR3 DNA reads as TGTGCCAGCAGCACAACAGGGACCTTTTACAATGAGCAGTTCTTC.

The chain employs TRBV5-6 and TRBJ2-7, with 8 bases matching TRBD1. CDR3 length equals 13 residues. V lost 0 bases to trimming and J lost 4 bases; unmatched junction nucleotides: 0. Germline loops: CDR1 SGHDT, CDR2 YYEEEE. The CDR3 region is CASSLDRGYEQYF. Here the CDR3 DNA reads TGTGCCAGCAGCTTGGACAGGGGGTACGAGCAGTACTTC.

The CDR3, as DNA: TGTGCCAGCAGCTTCCCGGGTTGGGGCTATGGCTACACCTTC. Amino acids: CASSFPGWGYGYTF. This chain connects TRBV7-9 to TRBJ1-2, with unresolved D. Between the trimmed V and J ends, which lost 3 bases and 4 bases, there was a span of 12 bases. The CDR3 runs to 14 residues. In germline, CDR1 is SEHNR, CDR2 FQNEAQ (reference sequence). Drawing the rest from reference TRBV7-9 and TRBJ1-2, the complete variable domain is DTGVSQNPRHKITKRGQNVTFRCDPISEHNRLYWYRQTLGQGPEFLTYFQNEAQLEKSRLLSDRFSAERPKGSFSTLEIQRTEQGDSAMYLCASSFPGWGYGYTFGSGTRLTVV.

By sample share, this clone is medium-sized (0.01 to 0.1%). The chain joins TRBV9 to TRBJ1-2; D is uncertain. With 0 bases removed from V and 2 bases from J, the gap between germline ends came to 2 bases. The CDR3 is 12 residues long. The V gene's germline CDR1 is SGDLS and CDR2 YYNGEE. In DNA, the CDR3 is TGTGCCAGCAGCGTAGACAACTATGGCTACACCTTC. Its translation: CASSVDNYGYTF.

This clone was detected only a few times. The chain links TRBV6-2 or TRBV6-3 to TRBJ2-5; TRBD1 or TRBD2 may be the D gene (5 bases each). The CDR3 covers 16 residues. Germline V gene sequence: CDR1 MNHEY, CDR2 SVGEGT. V lost 5 bases and J 5 bases, leaving 21 bases between the germline ends. DNA of the CDR3: TGTGCCAGCAGTCTCCCGGGGCAATGGATCGGTGAGACCCAGTACTTC. It specifies CASSLPGQWIGETQYF.

The rearrangement uses TRBV11-2 and TRBJ2-1; D is unclear. This CDR3 has 15 residues. Trimming shortened V by 5 bases and J by 0 bases, and 11 bases separated the two germline ends. Germline V CDR1 and CDR2: SGHAT, FQNNGV. CDR3 region: CASSRTDTSYNEQFF. The CDR3 DNA follows: TGTGCCAGCAGCCGCACAGATACCTCCTACAATGAGCAGTTCTTC.

The gene calls are TRBV5-4 and TRBJ2-1; tentative D call: TRBD1 (6 bases). This CDR3 region has 15 residues. V lost 1 base, J lost 9 bases, and 17 bases lay in between. Germline CDR1 SGHNT, CDR2 YYREEE (reference sequence). Here the CDR3 reads CASSLSGVRVGEQFF. As DNA, the CDR3 is TGTGCCAGCAGCTTGTCAGGGGTAAGGGTTGGTGAGCAGTTCTTC. The full variable domain, completed using reference TRBV5-4 and TRBJ2-1, is ETGVTQSPTHLIKTRGQQVTLRCSSQSGHNTVSWYQQALGQGPQFIFQYYREEENGRGNFPPRFSGLQFPNYSSELNVNALELDDSALYLCASSLSGVRVGEQFFGPGTRLTVL.

This clone is a singleton in its sample. V gene TRBV4-1 combines with J gene TRBJ1-1, with 10 nucleotides matching TRBD1. Germline V CDR1 and CDR2: MGHRA, YSYEKL. V gave up 6 bases and J gave up 1 base; unmatched junction bases: 5. The CDR3 spans 15 residues. The CDR3 protein is CASRSRQGANTEAFF. The DNA for the CDR3 is TGCGCCAGCAGGTCTAGACAGGGGGCGAACACTGAAGCTTTCTTT.

The J gene is TRBJ2-2, the V gene TRBV4-2; TRBD1 or TRBD2 may be the D gene (5 bases each). Germline CDR1 and CDR2: LGHNA and YNFKEQ. The V and J ends lost 6 bases and 8 bases respectively, with 25 bases between them. The CDR3 has 17 amino acids. CDR3 in DNA: TGTGCCAGCAGACGAGAGAATACCGGGACCATGACAGGGGAGCTGTTTTTT. It translates to CASRRENTGTMTGELFF.